This TCR beta chain was recorded in a study of Graves' ophthalmopathy and Graves' hyperthyroidism. Transcripts of RNA were the source for amplifying TCR beta CDR3 regions. The first round was an RT-PCR with HTBI primers, and the second round was a multiplex PCR. MiXCR, applied by TCRdb to the multiplex PCR reads, yields one record per CDR3 protein. The profile shows about 620,000 distinct CDR3 sequences, about 20% of them singletons. The CDR3 length is 15 residues. The ends were cut back, 7 bases at V and 0 bases at J, with 16 bases in the middle. CDR1 LGHDT and CDR2 YNNKEL come from the germline V gene (reference sequence). Study-wide points: An 81.08% specificity and approximately 88% sensitivity were achieved by a 13-signature model that separated ophthalmopathy from stable hyperthyroidism.

This clonotype was recorded a few times. Antigen: not known. The chain couples TRBV3-1 to TRBJ2-7; D uncertain. The sequence derives from a woman aged 18-35 years with stable Graves' hyperthyroidism. Some clones in this sample may be carry-over from other donors' samples. Sequenced material: peripheral blood. This CDR3 reads CASTPSPGLSYEQYF. In DNA, the CDR3 is TGTGCCAGCACCCCCTCCCCGGGCCTCTCCTACGAGCAGTACTTC.